This TCR beta chain comes out of a study of T cells in localized non-small cell lung cancer (TCRdb year 2020). Broadly, across the study: The study examined T cell repertoires in approximately 240 patients with early-stage NSCLC and compared tumors with uninvolved tumor-adjacent lungs. The mean age of the NSCLC patients was roughly 63 years, with approximately 130 men and around 100 women. All 240 or so NSCLC patients in the cohort were treatment-naive and had localized lung tumors that were resected.

This clone was counted once. Its antigen has not been determined. Base-call qualities are not available, and no considerably larger clone is one nucleotide away. The immunoSEQ Assay was used to sequence TCR beta CDR3 regions from DNA. Per the authors' processing: To compute T cell density, TCR beta template counts were normalized to usable DNA, which was estimated by amplifying housekeeping genes. The preseqR package was used to estimate richness by extrapolating to 400,000 templates for PBMC samples and to 120,000 templates for tissue samples. Clonality was defined as one minus Pielou's evenness. Differential abundance testing on productive amino-acid clonotypes, with a minimum total count of 5 and an alpha of 0.1, was used to identify tissue-enriched TCRs. Repertoire overlap between compartments was quantified with the Jaccard Index and Morisita Overlap Index. GLIPH clustered TCR beta CDR3s with public tetramer-defined viral CDR3s; viral motifs required at least three viral sequences plus V-gene enrichment. Not all clones reach the TCRdb copy of this immuneACCESS table, which keeps in-frame sequences only. Checked studies attribute under half of the gap to unresolved V genes and leave the rest unexplained. V, J and clone size derive from that table, while D and trimming were established from the DNA sequence. For this sample there are roughly 30,000 clones; around 90% appear just once. The ten largest account for 4.2% of the sample.

At diagnosis, peripheral blood, uninvolved tumor-adjacent lung and tumor were collected and were preserved as a mix of fresh-frozen and FFPE material. For TCR repertoire profiling, blood samples were analyzed as peripheral blood mononuclear cells. Paper-wide results and their limitations: Longer overall survival was associated with higher blood T cell density, whereas shorter survival was associated with higher adjacent-lung clonality. Because the study design was exploratory, TCR variables were selected using unadjusted p-values without false-discovery rate correction. Because multi-region tumor sequencing was not performed, intratumor heterogeneity could not be ruled out. Uninvolved tumor-adjacent lung showed the highest T cell clonality, higher than tumor, which suggests more focused antigenic responses in the adjacent lung. A median of 57 of the top 100 tumor clones were detected in paired uninvolved adjacent lung, and 28 of these tumor clones were also found among the top 100 clones of the paired uninvolved adjacent lung.

Based on the germline V gene (reference sequence), the CDR1 and CDR2 sequences are LNHNV and YYDKDF. The CDR3, cysteine through phenylalanine, is 15 amino acids long. CDR3 DNA only is kept here, 45 bases in frame from base 1. Trimming removed 0 bases from V and 4 bases from J, leaving 10 bases between the germline ends. The sample was peripheral blood mononuclear cells, taken before any cancer treatment. The TCR sequence derives from a woman aged 40 to 75 with stage III lung adenocarcinoma. The V and J genes are TRBV15 and TRBJ2-1, with the D segment identity uncertain. The CDR3 has the sequence CATSREGTLYNEQFF. The sequenced DNA: TGTGCCACCAGCAGAGAAGGCACTTTATACAATGAGCAGTTCTTC.